This T cell receptor (beta chain) was captured by sequencing in a study of T-cell memory formation after mild COVID-19. Looking at the study overall: TCR clusters largely stayed donor specific.

Findings of the study overall: Second-wave clones that peaked on day 37 lacked confirmed SARS-CoV-2 specificity.

This clonotype has at least ten counts. What it binds is unknown. Germline CDR1 and CDR2: LNHDA and SQIVND (reference sequence). CDR3 length: 16 residues. Trimming left V 0 bases short and J 0 bases short, with 9 bases between. The authors produced TCR alpha and TCR beta cDNA libraries with sample barcodes and UMIs by 5'RACE using constant-segment primers. TCRdb redid the calling of the 5' RACE reads with MiXCR, one entry per CDR3 protein. Altogether about 27,000 distinct CDR3 sequences are present, approximately 7% being singletons, with the ten largest covering 14%. The origin of this receptor is an adult woman who had mild COVID-19 (a few samples of this study predate the infection). Cell type and time point are not known. Sample: PBMCs or a T cell subset sorted from them (not recorded which). This rearrangement joins TRBV19 to TRBJ2-1; D unresolved. DNA of the CDR3: TGTGCCAGTAGTATAGAGAAGTCCAGCTCCTACAATGAGCAGTTCTTC. Encoded protein: CASSIEKSSSYNEQFF.